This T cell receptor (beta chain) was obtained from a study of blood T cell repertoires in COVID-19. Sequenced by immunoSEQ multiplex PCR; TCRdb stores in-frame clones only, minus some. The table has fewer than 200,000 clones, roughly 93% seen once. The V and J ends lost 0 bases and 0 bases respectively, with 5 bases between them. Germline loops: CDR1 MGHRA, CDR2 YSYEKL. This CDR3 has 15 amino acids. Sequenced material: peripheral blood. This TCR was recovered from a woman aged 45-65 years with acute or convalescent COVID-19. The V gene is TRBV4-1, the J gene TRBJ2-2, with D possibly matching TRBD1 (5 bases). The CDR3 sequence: CASSQETANTGELFF. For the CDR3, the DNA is TGCGCCAGCAGCCAAGAGACAGCGAACACCGGGGAGCTGTTTTTT.